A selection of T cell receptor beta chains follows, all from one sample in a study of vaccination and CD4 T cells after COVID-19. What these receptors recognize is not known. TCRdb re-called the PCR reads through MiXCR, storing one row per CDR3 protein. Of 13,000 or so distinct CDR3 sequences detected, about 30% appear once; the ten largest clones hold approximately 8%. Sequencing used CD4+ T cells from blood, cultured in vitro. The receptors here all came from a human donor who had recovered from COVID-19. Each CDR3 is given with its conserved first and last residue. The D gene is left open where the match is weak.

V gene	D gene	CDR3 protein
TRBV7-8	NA	CASSFQSAPLHF
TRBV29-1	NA	CSVDGGSHGYTF
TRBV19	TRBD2	CASTGSGGAQNIQYF
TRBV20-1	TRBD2	CSARAIGLAGQETQYF
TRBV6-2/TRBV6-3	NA	CASSSAAKGNQPQHF
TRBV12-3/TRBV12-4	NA	CASRLGQNSNQPQHF
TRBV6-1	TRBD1	CASALNGQGYEKLFF
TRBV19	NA	CASSFHIDYEQYF
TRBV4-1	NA	CASSHTKGGYTF
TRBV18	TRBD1	CASSPGTGEGYTF